Reported below is one T cell receptor beta chain. These data come from a study of blood T cell repertoires in COVID-19. Study summary: PBMCs, B-cell-depleted T cells, or T cells were the source of the cDNA or gDNA that made up the material.

The CDR3 is 15 amino acids. V shed 4 bases, J shed 2 bases, and the junction held 7 bases outside the gene matches. Germline V gene data show CDR1 as MGHRA and CDR2 as YSYEKL. In terms of age and location, participants ranged from about 18 to 95 years and lived in about two dozen US areas. Original analysis: Cell counts per sample came from amplifying reference gene primers. Sequencing was performed with immunoSEQ multiplex PCR; in TCRdb, only in-frame clones are kept and a portion is missing. D and trimming were read from the DNA, whereas the V and J calls and clone size are those reported in that table. The sample lists about 240,000 clones; approximately 83% were seen once.

The sequence was collected from a woman aged 40 to 50 who had been exposed to COVID-19. The V and J genes are TRBV4-1 and TRBJ1-2; 7 bases align to TRBD1. The specimen sequenced was PBMCs or T cells enriched from blood (not recorded which). The CDR3, as DNA: TGCGCCAGCAGCCGTCTGACAGGGAGCAACTATGGCTACACCTTC. Protein: CASSRLTGSNYGYTF.